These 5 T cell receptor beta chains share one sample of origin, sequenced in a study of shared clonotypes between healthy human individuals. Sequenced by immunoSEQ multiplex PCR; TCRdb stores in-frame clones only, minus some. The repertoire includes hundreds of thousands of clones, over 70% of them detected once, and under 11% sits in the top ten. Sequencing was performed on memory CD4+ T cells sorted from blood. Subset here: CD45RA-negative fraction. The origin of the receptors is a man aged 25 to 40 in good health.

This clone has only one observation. This CDR3 reads CASSSHLPWSGELFF. The CDR3 DNA reads TGTGCCAGCAGCTCGCACCTACCATGGTCCGGGGAGCTGTTTTTT. The chain couples TRBV7-2 to TRBJ2-2, with no clear D. V was shortened by 4 bases and J by 6 bases, with 15 bases between the two germline ends. The CDR3 has 15 residues. Germline lookup yields CDR1 SGHTA and CDR2 FQGNSA.

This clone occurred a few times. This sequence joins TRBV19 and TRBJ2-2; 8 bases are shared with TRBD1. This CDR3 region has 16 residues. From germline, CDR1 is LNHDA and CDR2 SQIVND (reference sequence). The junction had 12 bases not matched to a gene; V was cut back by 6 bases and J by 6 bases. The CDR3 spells CASSPGGRLWAGELFF. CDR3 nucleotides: TGTGCCAGTAGCCCAGGGGGCAGGTTGTGGGCCGGGGAGCTGTTTTTT.

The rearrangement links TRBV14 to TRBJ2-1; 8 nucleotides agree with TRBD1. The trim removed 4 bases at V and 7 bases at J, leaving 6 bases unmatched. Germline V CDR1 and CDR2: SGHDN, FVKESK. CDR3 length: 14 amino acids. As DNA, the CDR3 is TGTGCCAGCAGCCGTACAGGGGGTCGGAATGAGCAGTTCTTC. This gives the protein CASSRTGGRNEQFF. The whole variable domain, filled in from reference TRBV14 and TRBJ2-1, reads EAGVTQFPSHSVIEKGQTVTLRCDPISGHDNLYWYRRVMGKEIKFLLHFVKESKQDESGMPNNRFLAERTGGTYSTLKVQPAELEDSGVYFCASSRTGGRNEQFFGPGTRLTVL.

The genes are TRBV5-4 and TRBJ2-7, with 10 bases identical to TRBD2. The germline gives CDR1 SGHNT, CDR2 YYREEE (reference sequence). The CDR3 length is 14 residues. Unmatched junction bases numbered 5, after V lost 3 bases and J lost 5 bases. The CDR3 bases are TGTGCCAGCAGCTCTAGCGGGAGAATCCACGAGCAGTACTTC. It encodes CASSSSGRIHEQYF.

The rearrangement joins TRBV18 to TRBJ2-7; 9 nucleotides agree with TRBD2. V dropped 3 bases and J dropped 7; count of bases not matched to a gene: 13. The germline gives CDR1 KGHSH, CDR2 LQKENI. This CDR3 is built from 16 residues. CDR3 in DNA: TGTGCCAGCTCACCCATGCGCGGGAGGGCCGGCGGGGAGCAGTACTTC. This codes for CASSPMRGRAGGEQYF.